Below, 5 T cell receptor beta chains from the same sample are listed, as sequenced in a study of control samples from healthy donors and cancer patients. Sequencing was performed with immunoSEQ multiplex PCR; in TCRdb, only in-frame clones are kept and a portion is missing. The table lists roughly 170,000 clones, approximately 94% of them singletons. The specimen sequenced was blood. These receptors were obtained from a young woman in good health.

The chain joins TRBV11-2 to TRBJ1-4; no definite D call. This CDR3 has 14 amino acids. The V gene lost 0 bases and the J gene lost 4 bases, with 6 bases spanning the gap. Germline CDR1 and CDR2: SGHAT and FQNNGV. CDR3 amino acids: CASSLDRSNEKLFF. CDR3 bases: TGTGCCAGCAGCTTAGATCGGAGTAATGAAAAACTGTTTTTT.

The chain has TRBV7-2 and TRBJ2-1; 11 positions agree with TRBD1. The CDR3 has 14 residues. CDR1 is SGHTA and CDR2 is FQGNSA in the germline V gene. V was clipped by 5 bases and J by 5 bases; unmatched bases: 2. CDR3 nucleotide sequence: TGTGCCAGCAGCCGGGACAGGGGGAACAATGAGCAGTTCTTC. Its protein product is CASSRDRGNNEQFF.

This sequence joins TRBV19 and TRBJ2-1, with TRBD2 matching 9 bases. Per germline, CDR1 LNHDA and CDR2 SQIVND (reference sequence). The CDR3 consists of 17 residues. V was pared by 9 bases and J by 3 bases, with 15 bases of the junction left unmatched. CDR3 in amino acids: CASRGGLAGTLYNEQFF. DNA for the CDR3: TGTGCCAGCCGAGGGGGGCTAGCGGGGACCCTCTACAATGAGCAGTTCTTC.

DNA for the CDR3: TGTGCCACCAGCATGGTAGAAGGGGGTCCTAATGGCTACACCTTC. Amino acid sequence: CATSMVEGGPNGYTF. The chain links TRBV15 to TRBJ1-2, with D tentatively TRBD1 (6 bases). The CDR3 is 15 residues long. Deletions cut 4 bases from V and 6 bases from J, with 18 bases between. Germline V gene sequence: CDR1 LNHNV, CDR2 YYDKDF (reference sequence).

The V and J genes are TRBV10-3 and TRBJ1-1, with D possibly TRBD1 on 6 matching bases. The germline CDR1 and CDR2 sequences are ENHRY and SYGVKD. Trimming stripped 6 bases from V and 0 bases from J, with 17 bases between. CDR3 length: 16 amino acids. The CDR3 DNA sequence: TGTGCCATCAGCCGTACGGGGAGGGGGGTGAACACTGAAGCTTTCTTT. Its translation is CAISRTGRGVNTEAFF.